The source of this TCR beta chain is a study of breast tumors, draining lymph nodes, adjacent tissues. Study-wide results and caveats: That most tumor T cells come from lymph nodes remained unproven. Tumor TCR diversity was below lymph nodes but above nontumor tissue.

Many counts were recorded for this clonotype. Its target is unknown. MiXCR, applied by TCRdb to the multiplex PCR reads, yields one record per CDR3 protein. This table holds over 250,000 distinct CDR3 sequences, roughly 30% found once. Samples came from axillary lymph nodes draining the breast cancer. Germline assignment: CDR1 MGHRA and CDR2 YSYEKL. CDR3 length: 16 amino acids. The ends lost 2 bases at V and 2 bases at J; junction bases unmatched: 5. Material for sequencing was axillary lymph node tissue. This receptor was identified in a female donor with breast cancer. Some clones in this sample may be carry-over from other donors' samples. The chain recombines TRBV4-1 with TRBJ2-1; 8 bases align to TRBD2. CDR3 region: CASSQTLAGAYNEQFF. CDR3 sequence (DNA): TGCGCCAGCAGCCAAACTCTAGCGGGTGCCTACAATGAGCAGTTCTTC.